The clone carrying this TCR beta chain appeared many times. The target antigen is unknown. The read is 3 residues too short to cover the CDR3 end, so that end is filled in from the germline J gene. Libraries were prepared by immunoSEQ multiplex PCR; TCRdb keeps only in-frame clonotypes and omits some of them. This sample includes some 19,000 clones with no singletons; its ten biggest clones take up approximately 7%. Of CVID subjects, about 15 were female and 25 to 30 male, mean age approximately 40. Both groups were predominantly of Caucasian heritage. Germline assignment: CDR1 SGHRS and CDR2 YFSETQ. The CDR3 contains 17 residues. V lost 4 bases to trimming and J lost 3 bases; unmatched junction nucleotides: 12. This entry is derived from a study of T cell clonality in common variable immunodeficiency. Points from the study as a whole: Fewer deletions and N-nucleotide insertions were reportedly seen in common variable immunodeficiency TCR beta sequences. TCRbeta clonality was increased in CVID versus healthy controls. The cause of increased CVID clonality remains unclear without subpopulation sequencing.

This receptor was identified in a human donor with common variable immunodeficiency. This sequence joins TRBV5-1 and TRBJ2-3; 9 nucleotides match TRBD2. The source material was peripheral blood mononuclear cells. The covered CDR3 bases are TGCGCCAGCAGCCTGGAGGGCGGGGGGGCTTCAACAGATACG. This codes for CASSLEGGGASTDT. The complete CDR3 protein is CASSLEGGGASTDTQYF.